These 9 T cell receptor beta chains came from one sample sequenced in a study of shared clonotypes between healthy human individuals. Libraries were prepared by immunoSEQ multiplex PCR; TCRdb keeps only in-frame clonotypes and omits some of them. This table has approximately 2.5 million clones, more than 85% appearing once. The specimen was naive CD4+ T cells from PBMCs. Subset reported: CD45RA+ positively selected. The receptors come from a man between 18 and 29 years old in good health. Some clones in this sample may be carry-over from other donors' samples.

The rearrangement uses TRBV28 and TRBJ2-1, with 9 bases matching TRBD2. CDR1 MDHEN and CDR2 SYDVKM come from the germline V gene. The CDR3 covers 16 residues. V shed 8 bases, J shed 1 base, and the junction held 9 bases outside the gene matches. CDR3 in DNA: TGTGCCAGCCTGGGGCGGGAGGGGAGGTCCTACAATGAGCAGTTCTTC. The encoded protein is CASLGREGRSYNEQFF.

Here the CDR3 reads CSADTVNTEAFF. CDR3 coding DNA: TGCAGCGCGGACACAGTTAACACTGAAGCTTTCTTT. The chain links TRBV29-1 to TRBJ1-1, with D maybe TRBD1 (5 bases). The CDR3 is 12 amino acids. Trimming stripped 7 bases from V and 2 bases from J, with 11 bases between. CDR1 and CDR2 (germline): SQVTM, ANQGSEA. Variable domain in full (rest from reference TRBV29-1 and TRBJ1-1): SAVISQKPSRDICQRGTSLTIQCQVDSQVTMMFWYRQQPGQSLTLIATANQGSEATYESGFVIDKFPISRPNLTFSTLTVSNMSPEDSSIYLCSADTVNTEAFFGQGTRLTVV.

The V call is TRBV6-1, the J call TRBJ1-4; 8 nucleotides align to TRBD1. V dropped 2 bases and J dropped 8; count of bases not matched to a gene: 4. The CDR3 runs to 14 residues. CDR1 MNHNS and CDR2 SASEGT come from the germline V gene. CDR3 amino acids: CASSEQGAQEKLFF. The CDR3 nucleotides are TGTGCCAGCAGTGAACAGGGGGCGCAGGAAAAACTGTTTTTT.

For this clone: Different DNA sequences within this sample yield the same CDR3. V usage is TRBV10-3 and J usage is TRBJ2-1; D unresolved. The V gene's germline CDR1 is ENHRY and CDR2 SYGVKD. V lost 2 bases, J lost 6 bases, and 2 bases lay in between. CDR3 length: 11 residues. The CDR3 loop is CAISEANEQFF. The DNA for the CDR3 is TGTGCCATCAGTGAGGCCAATGAGCAGTTCTTC.

The chain joins TRBV11-2 to TRBJ2-1, with D perhaps matching TRBD2 (5 bases). In germline, CDR1 is SGHAT, CDR2 FQNNGV. The CDR3 covers 17 residues. The ends were cut back, 5 bases at V and 4 bases at J, with 21 bases in the middle. In nucleotides, the CDR3 is TGTGCCAGCAGCCGGACCCAAGGGCGGGCCCCTTACAATGAGCAGTTCTTC. Translated, it gives CASSRTQGRAPYNEQFF.

The chain joins TRBV4-3 to TRBJ2-6, with TRBD1 as a possible D gene (6 bases). CDR3 length: 20 residues. Germline V gene lookup returns CDR1 LGHNA and CDR2 YSLEER. Trimming took off 0 bases at V and 5 bases at J, with 23 bases between the two ends. CDR3 nucleotide sequence: TGCGCCAGCAGCCAAGACGGGACCGGGACACTTAAGGATAGGGCCAACGTCCTGACTTTC. Amino acid sequence: CASSQDGTGTLKDRANVLTF.

The genes are TRBV9 and TRBJ2-3; the match to TRBD1 covers 8 bases. The germline CDR1 and CDR2 sequences are SGDLS and YYNGEE. CDR3 size: 17 residues. Germline trimming cut 3 bases from V and 0 bases from J; bases unmatched to any gene: 9. CDR3 nucleotides: TGTGCCAGCAGCGCCGGACAGGGCTTATCTAGCACAGATACGCAGTATTTT. Translation: CASSAGQGLSSTDTQYF.

V usage is TRBV19 and J usage is TRBJ2-1; TRBD2 agrees at 8 bases. Germline CDR1 LNHDA, CDR2 SQIVND (reference sequence). The V segment lost 4 bases and the J segment 6 bases; nucleotides outside the gene matches: 8. The length of the CDR3 is 15 residues. The CDR3 DNA reads as TGTGCCAGTAGTACTCTAGCGGGTGTGGTCAATGAGCAGTTCTTC. This gives the protein CASSTLAGVVNEQFF.

Comment on this clone: The same CDR3 can be traced to other DNA sequences in this sample. J is TRBJ1-1 and V is TRBV18; no firm D call. Germline CDR1 reads KGHSH; CDR2 reads LQKENI. This CDR3 is 13 amino acids long. Deletions cut 1 base from V and 0 bases from J, with 3 bases between. CDR3: CASSPRMNTEAFF. In nucleotides, the CDR3 is TGTGCCAGCTCACCACGAATGAACACTGAAGCTTTCTTT.